This T cell receptor (beta chain) was retrieved from a study of T cell responses to AZD1222 COVID-19 vaccine (dated by TCRdb to about 2021). Turning to the overall study: A total of approximately 230 trial participants underwent TCR sequencing, of whom about 210 received two doses of AZD1222 and some 25 received two doses of the MenACWY control vaccine. Enrollment into the trials was organized by age into subgroups of 18-55, 56-69 and 70-plus years, and those subgroups contained 148, 28 and 57 TCR-sequenced participants, respectively.

The CDR3 regions of human TCRbeta chains were analyzed by immunosequencing. On the study's bioinformatics: TCRs in the repertoires were compared against a reference library of SARS-CoV-2-specific TCRs that had been generated with the MIRA antigen-specificity platform. Breadth was defined as the fraction of unique TCRs that were SARS-CoV-2-associated, and depth was defined as the fraction of total T cells that were SARS-CoV-2-associated. Using the MIRA data, every spike-specific TCR was mapped to the spike region that the TCR reacted to and assigned to either a CD4 or a CD8 class. Log10-transformed breadth and depth values were compared by one-way ANOVA with Sidak's multiple comparisons tests. TCRdb provides this immuneACCESS table in a form limited to in-frame rearrangements. Some clones are lacking; in checked studies, under half of them reflect an unresolved V gene, and why the rest are absent is not known. V and J calls and clone size are as listed in that table; D and trimming were resolved from the DNA. The sample table lists more than 100,000 clones, roughly 85% of them with a count of one. In total, the top ten clones hold 7.9% of the sample.

The germline V gene specifies SGHVS as CDR1 and FQNEAQ as CDR2. Trimming at the junction amounts to 5 bases on V and 7 bases on J, and the germline ends lie 15 bases apart. Including cysteine and phenylalanine, the CDR3 has 13 amino acids. Only the CDR3 region is kept as DNA, spanning 39 bases read in frame from base 1. What this sample's time point label stands for: about 28 days (+/-7) after the second vaccine dose. What this sample's treatment or condition label stands for: meningococcal conjugate vaccine given as trial control. Vaccinee samples were obtained from the UK trials COV001 and COV002, which included a single-blind randomized controlled phase 2/3 trial of AZD1222 (ChAdOx1 nCoV-19) in healthy adults. For TCRbeta chain sequencing, PBMC samples from trial participants were taken at day 0 and at day 28 after the second dose. In regard to this clone: It has no known antigen specificity. One base away there is no much larger clone; base qualities are not given.

What the authors observed across the whole study: Because no day 14 peak-response samples were available, the repertoires could be characterized only after the peak T cell response. Reportedly, close to half of the unique spike-specific TCRs recognized epitopes lying outside the regions that are mutated in the B.1.351 and B.1.1.7 variants. After two AZD1222 doses, both the breadth and the depth of spike-specific TCRs were significantly higher than at day 0 and than in MenACWY recipients. Conclusions about previously exposed vaccinees were limited because only a handful of AZD1222 recipients were SARS-CoV-2 seropositive at baseline. CD4 TCRs associated with the vaccine covered the entire spike protein, and the dominant responses were in regions 160-218 and 743-854. Participants were mostly white British and included more females than males, and it was suggested by the authors that clonal diversity may have been underestimated. The 56-69-year group was small, and its depth increase did not reach significance, likely because of low power.

The receptor was derived from an adult who received the MenACWY meningococcal vaccine as a control. Recombination connected TRBV7-8 to TRBJ2-7, with the D gene not clear enough to name. The input for sequencing was peripheral blood, taken 28 days after the second dose of the MenACWY control vaccine. The nucleotide sequence is given as TGTGCCAGCAGCCCCAGACTCCTCCGGGAGCAGTACTTC. Its protein is CASSPRLLREQYF.